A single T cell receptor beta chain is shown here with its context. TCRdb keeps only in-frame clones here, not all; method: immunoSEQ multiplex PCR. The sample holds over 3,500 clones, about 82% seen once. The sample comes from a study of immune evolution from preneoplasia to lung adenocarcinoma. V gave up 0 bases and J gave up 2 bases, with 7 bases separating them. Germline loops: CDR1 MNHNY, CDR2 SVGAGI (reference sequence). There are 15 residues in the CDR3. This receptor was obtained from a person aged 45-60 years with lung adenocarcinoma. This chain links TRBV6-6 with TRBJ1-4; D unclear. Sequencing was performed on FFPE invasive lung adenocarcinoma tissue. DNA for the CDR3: TGTGCCAGCAGTTACTCAGGAGGGACTAATGAAAAACTGTTTTTT. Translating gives CASSYSGGTNEKLFF.